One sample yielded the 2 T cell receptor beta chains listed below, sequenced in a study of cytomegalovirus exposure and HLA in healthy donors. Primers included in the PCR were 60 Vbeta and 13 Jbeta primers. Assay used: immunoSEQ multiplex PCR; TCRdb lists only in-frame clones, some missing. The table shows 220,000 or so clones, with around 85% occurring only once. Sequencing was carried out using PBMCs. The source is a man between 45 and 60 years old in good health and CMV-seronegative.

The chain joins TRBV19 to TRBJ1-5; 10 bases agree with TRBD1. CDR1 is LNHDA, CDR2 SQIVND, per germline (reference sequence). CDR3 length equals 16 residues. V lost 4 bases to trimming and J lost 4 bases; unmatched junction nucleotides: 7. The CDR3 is CASSTGTGVDNQPQHF. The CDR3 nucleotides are TGTGCCAGTAGTACCGGGACAGGGGTTGATAATCAGCCCCAGCATTTT. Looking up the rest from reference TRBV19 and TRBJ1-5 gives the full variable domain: DGGITQSPKYLFRKEGQNVTLSCEQNLNHDAMYWYRQDPGQGLRLIYYSQIVNDFQKGDIAEGYSVSREKKESFPLTVTSAQKNPTAFYLCASSTGTGVDNQPQHFGDGTRLSIL.

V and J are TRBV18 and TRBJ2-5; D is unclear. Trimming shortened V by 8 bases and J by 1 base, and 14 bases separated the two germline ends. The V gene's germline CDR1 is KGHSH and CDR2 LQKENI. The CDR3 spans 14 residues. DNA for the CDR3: TGTGCCAGCCCCGTCACCGCCGGCCAAGAGACCCAGTACTTC. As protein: CASPVTAGQETQYF.